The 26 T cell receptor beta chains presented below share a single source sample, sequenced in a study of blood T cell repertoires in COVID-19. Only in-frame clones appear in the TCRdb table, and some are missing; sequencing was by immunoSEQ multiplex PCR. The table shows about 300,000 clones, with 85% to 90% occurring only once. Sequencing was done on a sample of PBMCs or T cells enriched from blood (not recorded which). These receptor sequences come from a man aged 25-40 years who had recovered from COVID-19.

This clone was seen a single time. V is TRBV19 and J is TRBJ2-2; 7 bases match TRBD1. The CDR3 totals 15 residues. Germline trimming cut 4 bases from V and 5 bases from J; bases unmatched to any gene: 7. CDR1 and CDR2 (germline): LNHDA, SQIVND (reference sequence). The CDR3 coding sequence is TGTGCCAGTAGTACATACAGGGGAAGGACCGGGGAGCTGTTTTTT. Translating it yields CASSTYRGRTGELFF.

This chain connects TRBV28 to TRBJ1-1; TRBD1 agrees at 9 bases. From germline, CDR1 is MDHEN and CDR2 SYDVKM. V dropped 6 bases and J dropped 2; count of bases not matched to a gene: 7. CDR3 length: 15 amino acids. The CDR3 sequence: CASRAGTGFNTEAFF. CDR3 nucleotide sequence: TGTGCCAGCAGGGCCGGGACAGGGTTTAACACTGAAGCTTTCTTT.

CDR3 nucleotides: TGTGCCAGCAGTCCGGGACAGGGGGCACGGTACGAGCAGTACTTC. As protein: CASSPGQGARYEQYF. The chain couples TRBV5-6 to TRBJ2-7; TRBD1 matches 12 bases. The CDR3 loop spans 15 amino acids. J was trimmed by 4 bases and V by 5 bases; bases with no gene match: 7. Germline CDR1 and CDR2: SGHDT and YYEEEE. Supplemented by reference TRBV5-6 and TRBJ2-7, the full variable domain reads DAGVTQSPTHLIKTRGQQVTLRCSPKSGHDTVSWYQQALGQGPQFIFQYYEEEERQRGNFPDRFSGHQFPNYSSELNVNALLLGDSALYLCASSPGQGARYEQYFGPGTRLTVT.

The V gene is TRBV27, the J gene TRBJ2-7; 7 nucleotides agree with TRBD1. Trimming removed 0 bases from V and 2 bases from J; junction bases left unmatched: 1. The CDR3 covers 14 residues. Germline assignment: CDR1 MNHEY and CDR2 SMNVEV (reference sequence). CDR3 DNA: TGTGCCAGCAGTTTATCGCAGGGGGCCTACGAGCAGTACTTC. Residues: CASSLSQGAYEQYF.

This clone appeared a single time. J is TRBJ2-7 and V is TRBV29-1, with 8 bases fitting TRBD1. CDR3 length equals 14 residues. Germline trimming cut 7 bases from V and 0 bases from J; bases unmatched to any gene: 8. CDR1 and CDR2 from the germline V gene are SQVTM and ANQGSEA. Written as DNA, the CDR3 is TGCAGCGCCTACGGGCAGGGGGCCTCCTACGAGCAGTACTTC. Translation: CSAYGQGASYEQYF.

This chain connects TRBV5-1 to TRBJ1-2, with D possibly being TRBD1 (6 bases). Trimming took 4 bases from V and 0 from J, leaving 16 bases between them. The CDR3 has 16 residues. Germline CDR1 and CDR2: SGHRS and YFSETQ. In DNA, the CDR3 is TGCGCCAGCAGCCCCCCGACAGGACTAGCTAACTATGGCTACACCTTC. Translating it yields CASSPPTGLANYGYTF.

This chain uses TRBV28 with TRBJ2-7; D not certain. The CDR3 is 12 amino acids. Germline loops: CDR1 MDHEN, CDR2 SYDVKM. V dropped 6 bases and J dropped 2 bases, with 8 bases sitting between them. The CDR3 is CASRSLAYEQYF. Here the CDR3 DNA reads TGTGCCAGCAGGAGCCTGGCCTACGAGCAGTACTTC.

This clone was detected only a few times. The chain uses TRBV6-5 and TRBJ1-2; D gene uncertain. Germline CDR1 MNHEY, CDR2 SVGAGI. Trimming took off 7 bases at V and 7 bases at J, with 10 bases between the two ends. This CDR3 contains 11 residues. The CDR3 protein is CASTKGSGYTF. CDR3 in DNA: TGTGCCAGCACCAAAGGGAGTGGCTACACCTTC.

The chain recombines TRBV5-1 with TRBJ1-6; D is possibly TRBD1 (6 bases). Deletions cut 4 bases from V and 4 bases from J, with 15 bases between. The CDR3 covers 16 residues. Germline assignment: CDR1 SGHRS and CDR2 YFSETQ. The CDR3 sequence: CASSQSGQKYNSPLHF. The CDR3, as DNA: TGCGCCAGCAGCCAATCAGGACAGAAATATAATTCACCCCTCCACTTT. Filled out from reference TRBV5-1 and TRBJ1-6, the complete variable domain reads KAGVTQTPRYLIKTRGQQVTLSCSPISGHRSVSWYQQTPGQGLQFLFEYFSETQRNKGNFPGRFSGRQFSNSRSEMNVSTLELGDSALYLCASSQSGQKYNSPLHFGNGTRLTVT.

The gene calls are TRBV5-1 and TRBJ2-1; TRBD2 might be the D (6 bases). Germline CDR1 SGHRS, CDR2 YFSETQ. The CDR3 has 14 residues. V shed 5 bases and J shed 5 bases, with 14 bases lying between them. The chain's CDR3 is CASRRTAGNNEQFF. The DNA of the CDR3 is TGCGCCAGCAGAAGGACCGCGGGAAACAATGAGCAGTTCTTC. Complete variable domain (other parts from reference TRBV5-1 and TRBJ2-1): KAGVTQTPRYLIKTRGQQVTLSCSPISGHRSVSWYQQTPGQGLQFLFEYFSETQRNKGNFPGRFSGRQFSNSRSEMNVSTLELGDSALYLCASRRTAGNNEQFFGPGTRLTVL.

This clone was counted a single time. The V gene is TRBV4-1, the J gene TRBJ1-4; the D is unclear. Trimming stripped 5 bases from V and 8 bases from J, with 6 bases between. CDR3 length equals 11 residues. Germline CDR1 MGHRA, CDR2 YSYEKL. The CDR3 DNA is TGCGCCAGCAGCTTTTCAGAAAAACTGTTTTTT. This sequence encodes CASSFSEKLFF.

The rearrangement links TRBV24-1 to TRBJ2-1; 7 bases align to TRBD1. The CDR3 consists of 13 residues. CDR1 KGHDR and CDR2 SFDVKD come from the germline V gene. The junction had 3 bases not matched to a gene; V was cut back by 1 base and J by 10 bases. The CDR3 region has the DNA TGTGCCACCAGTGATTTCCCGGACAGGGAGCAGTTCTTC. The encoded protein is CATSDFPDREQFF.

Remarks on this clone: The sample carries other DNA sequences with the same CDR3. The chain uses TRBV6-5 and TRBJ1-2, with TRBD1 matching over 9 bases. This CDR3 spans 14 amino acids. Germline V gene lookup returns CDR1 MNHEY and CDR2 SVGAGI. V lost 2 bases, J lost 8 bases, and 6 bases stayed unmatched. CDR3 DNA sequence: TGTGCCAGCAGTTACACGGGACAGGGCGCCGGCTACACCTTC. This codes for CASSYTGQGAGYTF.

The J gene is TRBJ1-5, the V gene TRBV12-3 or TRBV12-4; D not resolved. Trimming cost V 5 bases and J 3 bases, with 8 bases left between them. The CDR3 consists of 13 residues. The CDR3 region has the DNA TGTGCCAGCAGTCCCCAGTACAATCAGCCCCAGCATTTT. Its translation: CASSPQYNQPQHF.

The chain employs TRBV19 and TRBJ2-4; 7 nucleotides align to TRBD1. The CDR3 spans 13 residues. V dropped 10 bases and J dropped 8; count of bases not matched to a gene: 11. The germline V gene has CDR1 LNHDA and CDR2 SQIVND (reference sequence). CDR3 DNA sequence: TGTGCCACCTACAGGGGTGGGGAAGACATTCAGTACTTC. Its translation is CATYRGGEDIQYF. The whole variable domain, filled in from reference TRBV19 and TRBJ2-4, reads DGGITQSPKYLFRKEGQNVTLSCEQNLNHDAMYWYRQDPGQGLRLIYYSQIVNDFQKGDIAEGYSVSREKKESFPLTVTSAQKNPTAFYLCATYRGGEDIQYFGAGTRLSVL.

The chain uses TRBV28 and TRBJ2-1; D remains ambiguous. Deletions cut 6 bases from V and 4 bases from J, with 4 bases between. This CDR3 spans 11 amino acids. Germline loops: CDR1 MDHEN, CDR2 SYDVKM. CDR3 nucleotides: TGTGCCAGCAGACTATACAATGAGCAGTTCTTC. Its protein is CASRLYNEQFF. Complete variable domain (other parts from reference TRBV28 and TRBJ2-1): DVKVTQSSRYLVKRTGEKVFLECVQDMDHENMFWYRQDPGLGLRLIYFSYDVKMKEKGDIPEGYSVSREKKERFSLILESASTNQTSMYLCASRLYNEQFFGPGTRLTVL.

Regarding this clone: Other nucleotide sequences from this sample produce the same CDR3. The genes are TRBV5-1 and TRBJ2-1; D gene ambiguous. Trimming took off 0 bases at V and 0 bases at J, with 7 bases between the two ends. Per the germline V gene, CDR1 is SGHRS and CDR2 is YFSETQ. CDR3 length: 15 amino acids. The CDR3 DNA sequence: TGCGCCAGCAGCTTGGAAGCGAGCTCCTACAATGAGCAGTTCTTC. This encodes CASSLEASSYNEQFF.

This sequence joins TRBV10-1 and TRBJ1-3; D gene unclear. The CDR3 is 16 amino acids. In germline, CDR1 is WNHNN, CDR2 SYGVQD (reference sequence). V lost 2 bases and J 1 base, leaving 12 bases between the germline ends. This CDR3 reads CASSEGRGGSGNTIYF. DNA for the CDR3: TGCGCCAGCAGTGAGGGGCGGGGTGGATCTGGAAACACCATATATTTT.

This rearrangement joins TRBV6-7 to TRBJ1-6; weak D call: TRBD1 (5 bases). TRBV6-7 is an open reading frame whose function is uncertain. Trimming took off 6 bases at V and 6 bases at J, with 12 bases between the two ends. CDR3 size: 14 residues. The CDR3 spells CASREGARNSPLHF. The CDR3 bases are TGTGCCAGCAGGGAAGGGGCGCGTAATTCACCCCTCCACTTT.

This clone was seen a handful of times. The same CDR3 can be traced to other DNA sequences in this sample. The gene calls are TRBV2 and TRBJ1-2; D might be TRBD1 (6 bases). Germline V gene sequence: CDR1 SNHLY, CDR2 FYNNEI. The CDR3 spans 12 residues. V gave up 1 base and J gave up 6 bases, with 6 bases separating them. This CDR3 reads CASSEGQDGYTF. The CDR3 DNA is TGTGCCAGCAGTGAAGGACAGGATGGCTACACCTTC.

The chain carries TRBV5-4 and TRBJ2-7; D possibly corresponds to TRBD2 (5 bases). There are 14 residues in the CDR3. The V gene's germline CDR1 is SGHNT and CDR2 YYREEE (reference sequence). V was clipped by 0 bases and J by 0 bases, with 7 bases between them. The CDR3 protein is CASSLDGNSYEQYF. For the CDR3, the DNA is TGTGCCAGCAGCTTGGACGGGAACTCCTACGAGCAGTACTTC.

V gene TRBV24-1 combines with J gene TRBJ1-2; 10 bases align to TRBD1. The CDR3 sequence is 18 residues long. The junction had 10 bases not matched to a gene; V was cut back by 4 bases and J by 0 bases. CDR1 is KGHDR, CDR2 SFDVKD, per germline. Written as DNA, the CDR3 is TGTGCCACCAGTGACTCCGGGACAGGGGCTTCCCCTAACTATGGCTACACCTTC. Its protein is CATSDSGTGASPNYGYTF.

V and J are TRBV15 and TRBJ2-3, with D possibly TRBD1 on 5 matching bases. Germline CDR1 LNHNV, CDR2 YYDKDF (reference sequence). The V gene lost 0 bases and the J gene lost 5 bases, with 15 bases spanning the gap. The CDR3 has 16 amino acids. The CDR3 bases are TGTGCCACCAGCAGAGATCATCGGCAGGGCGGAGATACGCAGTATTTT. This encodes CATSRDHRQGGDTQYF.

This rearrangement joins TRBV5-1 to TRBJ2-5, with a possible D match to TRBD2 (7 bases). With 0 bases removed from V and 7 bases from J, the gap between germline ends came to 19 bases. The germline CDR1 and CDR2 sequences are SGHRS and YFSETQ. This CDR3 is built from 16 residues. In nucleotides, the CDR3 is TGCGCCAGCAGCTTGGGGTGGCGGGGGCCCGAGGGGACCCAGTACTTC. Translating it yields CASSLGWRGPEGTQYF.

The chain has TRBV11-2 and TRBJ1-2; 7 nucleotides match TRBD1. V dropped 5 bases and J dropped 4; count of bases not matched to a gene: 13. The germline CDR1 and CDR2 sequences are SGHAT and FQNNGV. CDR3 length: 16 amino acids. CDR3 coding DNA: TGTGCCAGCAGCCGGGTGGGCGGACAGGCGGCCTATGGCTACACCTTC. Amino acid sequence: CASSRVGGQAAYGYTF.

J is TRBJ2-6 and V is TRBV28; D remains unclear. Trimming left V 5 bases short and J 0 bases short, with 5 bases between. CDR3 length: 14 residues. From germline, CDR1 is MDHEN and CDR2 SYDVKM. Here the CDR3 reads CASSEPSGANVLTF. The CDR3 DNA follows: TGTGCCAGCAGTGAGCCCTCTGGGGCCAACGTCCTGACTTTC.